Below, one T cell receptor beta chain is given with its context. The CDR3 contains 16 residues. Germline V gene data show CDR1 as SEHNR and CDR2 as FQNEAQ (reference sequence). Between the trimmed V and J ends, which lost 3 bases and 0 bases, there was a span of 9 bases. These data originate in a study of low-dose radiotherapy and immunotherapy resistance in tumors. First-strand cDNA relied on TRAV- and TRBV-specific primers spanning alpha and beta chains. PCR amplification of the TCRs was performed with Phusion for approximately 20 PCR cycles, and it relied on a constant-region primer together with a V-primer adapter. TCRdb itself ran the reads through MiXCR, one entry per CDR3 protein. The sample includes 80,000 or so distinct CDR3 sequences, less than 20% seen only once; the top ten take 1.1% to 1.5%. Time point indicated: after trial treatment. Treatment meaning: LDRT plus nivolumab, ipilimumab, low-dose cyclophosphamide and aspirin (RACIN trial). The patients who were eligible all carried advanced solid tumors that lacked tumor-infiltrating lymphocytes, meaning the tumors were TIL-negative.

Sequenced material: PBMCs, taken after low-dose radiotherapy plus immunotherapy. The genes are TRBV7-9 and TRBJ2-6, with D uncertain. The TCR was taken from a male donor with prostate cancer. The DNA for the CDR3 is TGTGCCAGCAGCTTGGCAAGGGACTCTGGGGCCAACGTCCTGACTTTC. This translates into CASSLARDSGANVLTF.